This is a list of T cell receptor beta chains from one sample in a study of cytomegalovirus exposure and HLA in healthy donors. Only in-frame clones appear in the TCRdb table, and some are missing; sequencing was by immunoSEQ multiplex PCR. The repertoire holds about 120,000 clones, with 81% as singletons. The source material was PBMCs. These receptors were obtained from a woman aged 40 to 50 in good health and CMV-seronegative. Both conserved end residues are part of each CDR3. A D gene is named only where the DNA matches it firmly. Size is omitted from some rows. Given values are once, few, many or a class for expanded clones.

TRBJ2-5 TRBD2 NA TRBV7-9 TGTGCCAGCAGCTTAGTAGCCCTAGCGGGAGGGGAGACCCAGTACTTC CASSLVALAGGETQYF
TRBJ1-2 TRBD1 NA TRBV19 TGTGCCAGTAACGAGGACAGGGGCTATGGCTACACCTTC CASNEDRGYGYTF
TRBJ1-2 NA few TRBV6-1 TGTGCCAGCAGTGAAGCGGGAGGGGGATCCTATGGCTACACCTTC CASSEAGGGSYGYTF
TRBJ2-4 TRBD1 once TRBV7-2 TGTGCCAGCAGCTTAGGCGCCAGGGGGAACATTCAGTACTTC CASSLGARGNIQYF
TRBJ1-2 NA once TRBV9 TGTGCCAGCAGCCCACTCCCGACAGATAACTATGGCTACACCTTC CASSPLPTDNYGYTF
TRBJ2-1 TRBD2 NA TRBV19 TGTGCCAGTAGTCTAGGACTAGCGGGAACCTACAATGAGCAGTTCTTC CASSLGLAGTYNEQFF
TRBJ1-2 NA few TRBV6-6 TGTGCCAGCAGACGTACAGGGTTCTATGGCTACACCTTC CASRRTGFYGYTF
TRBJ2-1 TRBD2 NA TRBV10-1 TGCGCCAGCAGACTAGCGGGCTCCTACAATGAGCAGTTCTTC CASRLAGSYNEQFF
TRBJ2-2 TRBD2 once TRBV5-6 TGTGCCAGCAGCCTTAGCGGGAGGGGGAACACCGGGGAGCTGTTTTTT CASSLSGRGNTGELFF
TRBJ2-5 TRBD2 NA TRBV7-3 TGTGCCAGCAGCTCCCGCGGGGGGGTACAAGAGACCCAGTACTTC CASSSRGGVQETQYF
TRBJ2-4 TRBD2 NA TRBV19 TGTGCCAGTCGGCTAGCGGGAGCGGTAGACATTCAGTACTTC CASRLAGAVDIQYF
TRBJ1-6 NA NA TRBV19 TGTGCCAGTATGCAGGCTCAGAATTCACCCCTCCACTTT CASMQAQNSPLHF
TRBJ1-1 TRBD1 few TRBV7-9 TGTGCCAGCATCCGGGACAGACAAAACACTGAAGCTTTCTTT CASIRDRQNTEAFF
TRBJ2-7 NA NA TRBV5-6 TGTGCCAGCAGCTTGCTTGACGGGAGACGGCAGTACTTC CASSLLDGRRQYF
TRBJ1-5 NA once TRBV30 TGTGCCTGGAGTCCTCGGACAGACCAGCCCCAGCATTTT CAWSPRTDQPQHF
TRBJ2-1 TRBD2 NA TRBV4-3 TGCGCCAGCAGCCAAGGGGGTCCCATTTCTAGCGGTCGTCGACATGAGCAGTTCTTC CASSQGGPISSGRRHEQFF
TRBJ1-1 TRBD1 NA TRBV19 TGTGCCAGTAGTATAGCGGCAGGGGGCACGAACACTGAAGCTTTCTTT CASSIAAGGTNTEAFF
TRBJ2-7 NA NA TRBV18 TGTGCCAGCTCAACAGGTATGAGCCCCTACGAGCAGTACTTC CASSTGMSPYEQYF